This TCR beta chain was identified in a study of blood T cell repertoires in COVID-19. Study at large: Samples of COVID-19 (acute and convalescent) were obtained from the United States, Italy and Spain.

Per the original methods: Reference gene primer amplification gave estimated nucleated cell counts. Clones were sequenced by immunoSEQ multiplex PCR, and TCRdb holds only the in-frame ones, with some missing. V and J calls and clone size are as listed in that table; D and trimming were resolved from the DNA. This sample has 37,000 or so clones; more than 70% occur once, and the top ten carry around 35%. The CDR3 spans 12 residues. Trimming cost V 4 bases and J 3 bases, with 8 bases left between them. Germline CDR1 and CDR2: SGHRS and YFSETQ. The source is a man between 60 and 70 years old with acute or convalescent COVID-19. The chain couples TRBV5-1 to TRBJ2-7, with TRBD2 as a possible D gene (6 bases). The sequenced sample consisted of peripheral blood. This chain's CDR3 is CASSQGGYEQYF. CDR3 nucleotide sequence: TGCGCCAGCAGCCAGGGAGGCTACGAGCAGTACTTC.